The rows below give T cell receptor beta chains drawn from one sample of a study of T-cell memory formation after mild COVID-19. MiXCR was run by TCRdb on the 5' RACE reads, yielding one entry per CDR3 protein. The sample lists roughly 600,000 distinct CDR3 sequences; more than 15% were seen once. Sequencing was performed on PBMCs or a T cell subset sorted from them (not recorded which). Source of these receptors: an adult woman who had mild COVID-19 (a few samples of this study predate the infection). Cell type and time point are not known. Each CDR3 is given with its conserved first and last residue. The order of the fields is D gene, V gene, J gene, clone size, CDR3 DNA, CDR3 protein. A D gene is named only where the DNA matches it firmly. Not every row has a clone size; where given, it reads once, few, many or a size class.

TRBD2	TRBV7-6	TRBJ2-1	NA	TGTGCCAGCAGCTCGCTTGGCCACCTTCTAGCGGGAGCCCTAGTTGGGCAGTTCTTC	CASSSLGHLLAGALVGQFF
NA	TRBV6-5	TRBJ1-3	few	TGTGCCAGCAGAGATACAGGGTACTCTGGAAACACCATATATTTT	CASRDTGYSGNTIYF
NA	TRBV20-1	TRBJ1-1	few	TGCAGTGCTAGAGATCTTACTGAAGCTTTCTTT	CSARDLTEAFF
NA	TRBV29-1	TRBJ1-2	NA	TGCAGCGTTGAAGGAGTGATCGGGGATCCGTATGGCTACACCTTC	CSVEGVIGDPYGYTF
TRBD2	TRBV6-6	TRBJ2-3	few	TGTGCCAGCACCCGGACTAGCGGCACAGATACGCAGTATTTT	CASTRTSGTDTQYF
TRBD2	TRBV5-4	TRBJ2-2	few	TGTGCCAGCAGCCAAAGACTAGCGGGAGGTACCGGGGAGCTGTTTTTT	CASSQRLAGGTGELFF
TRBD2	TRBV7-6	TRBJ2-1	few	TGTGCCAGCAGCTTTTTGGCGGGAGCGGAGGATGAGCAGTTCTTC	CASSFLAGAEDEQFF
NA	TRBV3-1	TRBJ2-2	few	TGTGCCAGCAGCCAAATGCAGGTCCGGGAGCTGTTTTTT	CASSQMQVRELFF
NA	TRBV5-1	TRBJ1-1	NA	TGCGCCAGCAGCTCAGGCAACACGGGCACTGAAGCTTTCTTT	CASSSGNTGTEAFF
NA	TRBV3-1	TRBJ1-2	few	TGTGCCAGCAGCCAAGCTTCGGTTGGACAGTACTATGGCTACACCTTC	CASSQASVGQYYGYTF
NA	TRBV11-3	TRBJ2-3	NA	TGTGCCAGCAACATGGGGCAGGGCGAACTCACAGATACGCAGTATTTT	CASNMGQGELTDTQYF
NA	TRBV4-1	TRBJ2-1	NA	TGCGCCAGCAGCCTTATAGAGGGATATGAGCAGTTCTTC	CASSLIEGYEQFF
TRBD1	TRBV5-1	TRBJ1-2	NA	TGCGCCAGCAGCTTGGATTCAGGGGGTGGTGGCTACACCTTC	CASSLDSGGGGYTF
TRBD2	TRBV7-9	TRBJ2-1	NA	TGTGCCAGCAGCTTAGTAGCGGGAGGTGAGCAGTTCTTC	CASSLVAGGEQFF
NA	TRBV7-9	TRBJ2-2	NA	TGTGCCAGCAGACGGAGCCGGGAGACCGGGGAGCTGTTTTTT	CASRRSRETGELFF
NA	TRBV6-6	TRBJ1-1	few	TGTGCCAGCAGTTACTCGCAGACCCATCAAGCTTTCTTT	CASSYSQTHQAFF
TRBD2	TRBV3-1	TRBJ2-2	NA	TGTGCCAGCAGACAGACGGGCGGGGGGGCGACCGGGGAGCTGTTTTTT	CASRQTGGGATGELFF
NA	TRBV28	TRBJ2-7	NA	TGTGCCAGCAGGCCTGGGGGGTCCTACGAGCAGTACTTC	CASRPGGSYEQYF
NA	TRBV12-3/TRBV12-4	TRBJ2-7	few	TGTGCCAGCAGTTTGAAGGTCTACGAGCAGTACTTC	CASSLKVYEQYF
TRBD2	TRBV4-1	TRBJ2-7	NA	TGCGCCAGCAGCCAGTACGGACGCCGGGGGGTCTACGAGCAGTACTTC	CASSQYGRRGVYEQYF
TRBD2	TRBV20-1	TRBJ2-7	few	TGCAGTGCTAGAGATGAGCACCTAGCGGGACGAAGCTCCTACGAGCAGTACTTC	CSARDEHLAGRSSYEQYF
TRBD1	TRBV15	TRBJ2-3	few	TGTGCCACCAGCAGAGATAGGACAGGGTACACAGATACGCAGTATTTT	CATSRDRTGYTDTQYF
TRBD2	TRBV7-2	TRBJ2-1	NA	TGTGCCAGCAACGCCATGTCCCTAGCGGGGGGATTCTACAATGAGCAGTTCTTC	CASNAMSLAGGFYNEQFF
TRBD2	TRBV7-8	TRBJ2-5	NA	TGTGCCAGCAGCCCTACGGCGGGAGCTACAGAGACCCAGTACTTC	CASSPTAGATETQYF
NA	TRBV9	TRBJ1-1	few	TGTGCCAGCAGCGTAGGTGGCGCGAACACTGAAGCTTTCTTT	CASSVGGANTEAFF
TRBD2	TRBV6-2/TRBV6-3	TRBJ2-7	few	TGTGCCAGCAGTTCTCCGGGACTAGCGGGAACGGTTGCCCACGAGCAGTACTTC	CASSSPGLAGTVAHEQYF
TRBD1	TRBV12-3/TRBV12-4	TRBJ1-2	few	TGTGCCAGCAGCCCCGGGACAGGTCTACAGGGTGGCTACACCTTC	CASSPGTGLQGGYTF
TRBD2	TRBV3-1	TRBJ2-2	few	TGTGCCAGCAGCCAAGCCACTAGCGCGCCCGGGGAGCTGTTTTTT	CASSQATSAPGELFF
NA	TRBV9	TRBJ2-1	many	TGTGCCAGCAGCGTAGCGGGTGGGTCCTACAATGAGCAGTTCTTC	CASSVAGGSYNEQFF
NA	TRBV25-1	TRBJ2-1	many	TGTGCCAGCAGTTTAAGGGATGAGCAGTTCTTC	CASSLRDEQFF
NA	TRBV29-1	TRBJ2-7	many	TGCAGCGTCGCGAGCAAAAGCGTCTCCTACGAGCAGTACTTC	CSVASKSVSYEQYF
NA	TRBV6-4	TRBJ1-2	few	TGTGCCAGCAGTGGCGAAGCACTGGGCTATGGCTACACCTTC	CASSGEALGYGYTF
NA	TRBV19	TRBJ2-1	NA	TGTGCCAGTACCGAGGGGAGCTACAATGAGCAGTTCTTC	CASTEGSYNEQFF
TRBD2	TRBV6-2/TRBV6-3	TRBJ2-7	NA	TGTGCCAGCAGCCGACTAGCGGGAGGTATCTACGAGCAGTACTTC	CASSRLAGGIYEQYF
NA	TRBV7-2	TRBJ1-2	NA	TGTGCCAGCAGCTTCAGGGCTAACTATGGCTACACCTTC	CASSFRANYGYTF
TRBD2	TRBV20-1	TRBJ2-1	NA	TGCAGTGCTGTCAGGACTAGCGGGAGGGTGGAGCAGTTCTTC	CSAVRTSGRVEQFF
NA	TRBV4-1	TRBJ2-1	few	TGCGCCAGCAGCCAAGAAGGTCCACAGGATCACAATGAGCAGTTCTTC	CASSQEGPQDHNEQFF
TRBD2	TRBV18	TRBJ2-1	NA	TGTGCCAGATCACCCCACCCCCCTGGACTAGCGGGAGTCCTAAGTGAGCAGTTCTTC	CARSPHPPGLAGVLSEQFF